This TCR beta chain was sequenced in a study of patients and donors after allogeneic stem cell transplantation. The CDR3 has 15 amino acids. V gave up 6 bases and J gave up 1 base; unmatched junction bases: 3. This clonotype came up many times. TCRdb itself ran the RT-PCR reads through MiXCR, one entry per CDR3 protein. Counted here are about 28,000 distinct CDR3 sequences, 6.5% to 7% occurring once; the ten biggest clones make up about 35%. The sequence was collected from a human donor who was either an allogeneic HSCT recipient or a stem cell or donor lymphocyte infusion donor (not recorded which). It is not recorded whose cells these are; they may come from a transplant donor. The sequencing input was blood, either unsorted or a sorted T cell fraction (not recorded which). The chain carries TRBV12-3 or TRBV12-4 and TRBJ2-3; 11 bases are shared with TRBD2. The CDR3 nucleotides read TGTGCCAGCAGAATAGCGGGAGGGGGCACAGATACGCAGTATTTT. It yields the protein CASRIAGGGTDTQYF.